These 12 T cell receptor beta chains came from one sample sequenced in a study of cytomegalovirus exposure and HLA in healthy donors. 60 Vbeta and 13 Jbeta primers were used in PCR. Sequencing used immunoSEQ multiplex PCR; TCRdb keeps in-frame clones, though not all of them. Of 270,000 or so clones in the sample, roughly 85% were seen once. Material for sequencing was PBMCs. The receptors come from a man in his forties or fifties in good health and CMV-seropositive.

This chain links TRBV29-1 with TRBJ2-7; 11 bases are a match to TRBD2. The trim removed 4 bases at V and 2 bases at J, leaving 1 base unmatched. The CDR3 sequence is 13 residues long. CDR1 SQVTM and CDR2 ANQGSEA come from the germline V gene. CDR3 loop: CSVVAGGPYEQYF. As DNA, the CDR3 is TGCAGCGTTGTAGCGGGAGGGCCCTACGAGCAGTACTTC.

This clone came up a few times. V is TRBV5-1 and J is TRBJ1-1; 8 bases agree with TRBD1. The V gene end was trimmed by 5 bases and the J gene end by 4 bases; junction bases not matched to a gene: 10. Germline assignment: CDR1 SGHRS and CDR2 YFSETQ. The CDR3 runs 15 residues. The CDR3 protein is CASSRIQGDGTEAFF. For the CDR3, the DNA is TGCGCCAGCAGTCGCATACAGGGGGACGGCACTGAAGCTTTCTTT.

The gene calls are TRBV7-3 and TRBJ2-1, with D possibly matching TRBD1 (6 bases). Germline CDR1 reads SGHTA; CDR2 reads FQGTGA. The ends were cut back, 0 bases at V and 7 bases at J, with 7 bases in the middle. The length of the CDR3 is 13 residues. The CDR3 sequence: CASSLTDRNEQFF. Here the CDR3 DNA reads TGTGCCAGCAGCTTAACCGACAGGAATGAGCAGTTCTTC.

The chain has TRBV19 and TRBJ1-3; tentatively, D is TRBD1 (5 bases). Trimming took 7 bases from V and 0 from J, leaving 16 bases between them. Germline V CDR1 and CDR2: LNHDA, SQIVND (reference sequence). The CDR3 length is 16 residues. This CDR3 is CASTVGRGYSGNTIYF. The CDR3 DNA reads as TGTGCCAGTACCGTGGGGCGTGGCTACTCTGGAAACACCATATATTTT.

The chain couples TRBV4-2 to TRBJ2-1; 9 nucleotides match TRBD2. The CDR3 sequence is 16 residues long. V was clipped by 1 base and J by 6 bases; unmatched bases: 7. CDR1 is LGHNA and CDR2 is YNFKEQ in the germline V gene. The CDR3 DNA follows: TGTGCCAGCAGCCAAGTGGGCGGGAGGGCAGTCAATGAGCAGTTCTTC. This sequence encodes CASSQVGGRAVNEQFF.

CDR3 nucleotide sequence: TGTGCCATCAGTGAGAGGCCGCGGGGGTCTAGAATAAAAGTCTACGAGCAGTACTTC. The encoded protein is CAISERPRGSRIKVYEQYF. This rearrangement joins TRBV10-3 to TRBJ2-7, with 7 positions matching TRBD2. The germline V gene has CDR1 ENHRY and CDR2 SYGVKD. V shed 2 bases and J 3 bases; nucleotides not matched to a gene: 19. The CDR3 runs 19 residues.

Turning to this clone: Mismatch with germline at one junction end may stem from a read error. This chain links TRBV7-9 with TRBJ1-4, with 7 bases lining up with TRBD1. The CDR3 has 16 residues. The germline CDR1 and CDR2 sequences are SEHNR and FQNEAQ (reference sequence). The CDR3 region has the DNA TGTTCCAGCAGCCCCGCTGACAGGGTCGTTAATGAAAAACTGTTTTTT. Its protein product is CSSSPADRVVNEKLFF.

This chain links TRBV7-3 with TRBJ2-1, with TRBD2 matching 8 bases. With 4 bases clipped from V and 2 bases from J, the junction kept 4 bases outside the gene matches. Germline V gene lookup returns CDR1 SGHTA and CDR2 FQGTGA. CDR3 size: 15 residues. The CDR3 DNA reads TGTGCCAGCAGCTCTAGCGGGCCCACCTACAATGAGCAGTTCTTC. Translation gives CASSSSGPTYNEQFF.

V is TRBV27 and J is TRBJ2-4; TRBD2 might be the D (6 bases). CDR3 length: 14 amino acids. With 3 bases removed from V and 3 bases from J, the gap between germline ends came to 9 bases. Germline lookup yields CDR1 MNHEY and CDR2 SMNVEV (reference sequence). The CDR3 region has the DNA TGTGCCAGCAGTTTGCGGGGTGGCAAAAACATTCAGTACTTC. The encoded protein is CASSLRGGKNIQYF.

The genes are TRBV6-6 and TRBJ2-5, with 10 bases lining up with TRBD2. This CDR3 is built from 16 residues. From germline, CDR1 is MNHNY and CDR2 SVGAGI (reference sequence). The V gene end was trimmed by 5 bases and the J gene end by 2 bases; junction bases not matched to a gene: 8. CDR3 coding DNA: TGTGCCAGCAGTACCGCTAGCGGGAGTAGGCAAGAGACCCAGTACTTC. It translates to CASSTASGSRQETQYF.

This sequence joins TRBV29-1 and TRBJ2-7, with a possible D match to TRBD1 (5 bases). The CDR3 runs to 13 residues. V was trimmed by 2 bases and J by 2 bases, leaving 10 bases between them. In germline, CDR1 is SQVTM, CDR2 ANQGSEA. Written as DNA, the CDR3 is TGCAGCGTTGAAATGACAGCCCCCTACGAGCAGTACTTC. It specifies CSVEMTAPYEQYF.

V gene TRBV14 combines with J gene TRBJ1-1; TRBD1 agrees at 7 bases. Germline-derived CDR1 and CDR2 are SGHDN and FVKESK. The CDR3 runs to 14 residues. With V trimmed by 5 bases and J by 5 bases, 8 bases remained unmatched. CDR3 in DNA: TGTGCCAGCAGCGAACAGGGGAGTCGGACTGAAGCTTTCTTT. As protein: CASSEQGSRTEAFF.